The rows below give T cell receptor beta chains drawn from one sample of a study of cytomegalovirus exposure and HLA in healthy donors. Sequencing was performed with immunoSEQ multiplex PCR; in TCRdb, only in-frame clones are kept and a portion is missing. This table holds hundreds of thousands of clones, roughly 89% found once. Sequenced: PBMCs. Receptors were obtained from a woman aged 18-35 years in good health and CMV-seronegative. The CDR3 runs from the conserved cysteine through the conserved F or W. A D gene is named only where the DNA matches it firmly. Only part of the rows carry a size: once, few, many, or a class if the clone is expanded.

TRBJ2-1	TRBV11-2	NA	TRBD2	TGTGCCAGCAGCTTAGCACGGACTAGCGGGGACTCGGACAATGAGCAGTTCTTC	CASSLARTSGDSDNEQFF
TRBJ2-5	TRBV4-3	NA	TRBD2	TGCGCCAGCAGTCCAACTGGCGGGAGGGCCGGGGAGACCCAGTACTTC	CASSPTGGRAGETQYF
TRBJ2-7	TRBV25-1	NA	NA	TGTGCCAGCAGCCCCGGACTGGACGCCTCCTACGAGCAGTACTTC	CASSPGLDASYEQYF
TRBJ2-4	TRBV5-1	NA	NA	TGCGCCAGCAGTTCGACAGCTCGAGCCAAAAACATTCAGTACTTC	CASSSTARAKNIQYF
TRBJ1-2	TRBV4-2	NA	NA	TGTGCCAGCAGCCCCCGCATCCGGGAGGGTAACTATGGCTACACCTTC	CASSPRIREGNYGYTF
TRBJ2-7	TRBV4-1	NA	NA	TGCGCCAGCAGCCAAGCAACAGGGCCTACCCCCGAGCAGTACTTC	CASSQATGPTPEQYF
TRBJ2-1	TRBV4-2	NA	TRBD2	TGTGCCAGCAGCCAAGATGGAACTAGCGGGGGCCCGGGACAGTTCTTC	CASSQDGTSGGPGQFF
TRBJ2-7	TRBV27	NA	TRBD1	TGTGCCAGCAGTTTGGGACAGGGCCTTTCCTTTACCTACGAGCAGTACTTC	CASSLGQGLSFTYEQYF
TRBJ1-5	TRBV10-2	NA	TRBD1	TGCGCCAGCGGGAGACAGGGTAGCAATCAGCCCCAGCATTTT	CASGRQGSNQPQHF
TRBJ2-3	TRBV5-1	NA	NA	TGCGCCAGCAGCTTAAACGTCGCGCCCACAGATACGCAGTATTTT	CASSLNVAPTDTQYF
TRBJ2-5	TRBV6-1	NA	TRBD1	TGTGCCAGCATGCGGGACAGGGGGCTCGAGACCCAGTACTTC	CASMRDRGLETQYF
TRBJ2-7	TRBV6-1	NA	NA	TGTGCCAGCAGTGACTACAGGGGGGGATCTTTGGAGCAGTACTTC	CASSDYRGGSLEQYF
TRBJ2-1	TRBV6-1	NA	NA	TGTGCCACCCTAGGGGGCTCCTACAATGAGCAGTTCTTC	CATLGGSYNEQFF
TRBJ1-2	TRBV5-1	NA	TRBD1	TGCGCCAGCAGCTCCGGACAGGGAAACTATGGCTACACCTTC	CASSSGQGNYGYTF
TRBJ2-2	TRBV7-6	NA	NA	TGTGCCAGCGCCGGAGGGTGGGGGGCGAACACCGGGGAGCTGTTTTTT	CASAGGWGANTGELFF
TRBJ1-2	TRBV27	NA	NA	TGTGCCAGCAGTCCAGACTTGCTAGGGGTTTTATATGGCTACACCTTC	CASSPDLLGVLYGYTF
TRBJ2-3	TRBV7-6	NA	NA	TGTGCCAGCAGCCAGCGACTCACAGATACGCAGTATTTT	CASSQRLTDTQYF
TRBJ2-2	TRBV5-1	NA	NA	TGCGCCAGCAGCCCTGTAATCACCGGGGAGCTGTTTTTT	CASSPVITGELFF
TRBJ2-7	TRBV30	NA	TRBD1	TGTGCCTGGAGGGAGACAGGGGGCTTTTACGAGCAGTACTTC	CAWRETGGFYEQYF
TRBJ2-3	TRBV9	NA	TRBD2	TGTGCCAGCAGCGTTGGGACTAGCTTGCCGACAGATACGCAGTATTTT	CASSVGTSLPTDTQYF
TRBJ1-5	TRBV30	NA	TRBD1	TGTGCCTGGAGTCTACAGGGGAATCAGCCCCAGCATTTT	CAWSLQGNQPQHF
TRBJ2-2	TRBV23-1	NA	NA	TGCGCCAGAACTCCTCCTGACAGACACACCGGGGAGCTGTTTTTT	CARTPPDRHTGELFF
TRBJ1-4	TRBV19	few	TRBD1	TGTGCCAGTAGTATTCTCGGACAGGGACGGAAACTGTTTTTT	CASSILGQGRKLFF
TRBJ2-5	TRBV7-7	NA	TRBD2	TGTGCCAGCAGCTTAGTTAGGGGACTACAAGAGACCCAGTACTTC	CASSLVRGLQETQYF
TRBJ2-5	TRBV13	NA	NA	TGTGCCAGCAGCTACGGGAGACCAGAGACCCAGTACTTC	CASSYGRPETQYF
TRBJ1-1	TRBV19	once	NA	TGTGCCAGTAGTATAGATCTGTACACGAACACTGAAGCTTTCTTT	CASSIDLYTNTEAFF
TRBJ2-7	TRBV5-4	NA	TRBD2	TGTGCCAGCAGATTAGCGGGAACATACGAGCAGTACTTC	CASRLAGTYEQYF
TRBJ2-5	TRBV11-2	NA	TRBD2	TGTGCCAGCAGCCCACAACAGCGGGGGGGAGAGACCCAGTACTTC	CASSPQQRGGETQYF
TRBJ2-2	TRBV7-2	once	NA	TGTGCCAGCAGCCCTCCGGGACTTTCGAACACCGGGGAGCTGTTTTTT	CASSPPGLSNTGELFF
TRBJ2-7	TRBV7-9	NA	NA	TGTGCCAGCAGCGGTACCGGGAGCCTTTACGAGCAGTACTTC	CASSGTGSLYEQYF
TRBJ2-1	TRBV5-1	NA	TRBD2	TGCGCCAGCAGCCGAGCGGGGGGCCACAATGAGCAGTTCTTC	CASSRAGGHNEQFF
TRBJ2-1	TRBV25-1	NA	NA	TGTGCCAGCAGTGAAGGCGGTCAGGGGACCTACAATGAGCAGTTCTTC	CASSEGGQGTYNEQFF
TRBJ1-1	TRBV6-5	once	NA	TGTGCCAGCAGTTTGGGGGCAGACGGACCAGAAGCTTTCTTT	CASSLGADGPEAFF
TRBJ2-7	TRBV30	NA	NA	TGTGCCTGGAGTAAGGACAGCTCCTACGAGCAGTACTTC	CAWSKDSSYEQYF
TRBJ2-1	TRBV19	NA	TRBD1	TGTGCCAGTAGCAGAACAGGGGGTGGATACAATGAGCAGTTCTTC	CASSRTGGGYNEQFF
TRBJ2-2	TRBV7-7	NA	NA	TGTGCCAGCAGCTTCTTACAGAACACCGGGGAGCTGTTTTTT	CASSFLQNTGELFF
TRBJ2-5	TRBV12-5	NA	NA	TGTGCTAGTGGTTTGGGCGACAGCTGGGAGACCCAGTACTTC	CASGLGDSWETQYF
TRBJ2-1	TRBV7-9	NA	NA	TGTGCCAGCAGCTTCCTCCGTCCGGGATTAGGGTACAATGAGCAGTTCTTC	CASSFLRPGLGYNEQFF
TRBJ2-2	TRBV25-1	once	TRBD1	TGTGCCAGCAGTGAAATCGACAGGGGAGCCGGGGAGCTGTTTTTT	CASSEIDRGAGELFF
TRBJ1-5	TRBV11-2	NA	TRBD1	TGTGCCAGCAGCTTGACAGGGCTTCCCAATCAGCCCCAGCATTTT	CASSLTGLPNQPQHF
TRBJ2-3	TRBV7-8	NA	TRBD2	TGTGCCAGCAGCGAGACTCTAGCGGGAGCGGTCCCAGATACGCAGTATTTT	CASSETLAGAVPDTQYF
TRBJ2-1	TRBV2	NA	TRBD2	TGTGCCAGCAGTGTGGATCGGGGGGTGGGTGAGCAGTTCTTC	CASSVDRGVGEQFF
TRBJ1-1	TRBV20-1	few	NA	TGCAGTGCTAGACCCCGGGAACGAGCTTTCTTT	CSARPRERAFF
TRBJ2-7	TRBV6-6	NA	TRBD2	TGTGCCAGCAGTTACAAGGAGCGGGGGAATAACGAGCAGTACTTC	CASSYKERGNNEQYF